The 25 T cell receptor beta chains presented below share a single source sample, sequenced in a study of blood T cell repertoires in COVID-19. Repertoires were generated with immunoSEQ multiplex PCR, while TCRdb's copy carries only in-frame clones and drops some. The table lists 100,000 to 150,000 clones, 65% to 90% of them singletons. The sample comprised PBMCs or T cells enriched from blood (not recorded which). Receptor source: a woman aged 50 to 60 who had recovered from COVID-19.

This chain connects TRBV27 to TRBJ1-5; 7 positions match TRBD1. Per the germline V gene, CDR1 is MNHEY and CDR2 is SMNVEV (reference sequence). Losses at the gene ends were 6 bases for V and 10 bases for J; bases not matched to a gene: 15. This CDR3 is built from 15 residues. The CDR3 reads CASRPRQGSTAPQHF. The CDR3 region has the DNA TGTGCCAGCAGGCCCAGACAGGGATCCACAGCACCCCAGCATTTT.

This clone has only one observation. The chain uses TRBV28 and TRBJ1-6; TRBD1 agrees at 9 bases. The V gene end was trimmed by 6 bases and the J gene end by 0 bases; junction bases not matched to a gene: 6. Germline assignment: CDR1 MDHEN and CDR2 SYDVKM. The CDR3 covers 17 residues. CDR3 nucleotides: TGTGCCAGCAGACCTGGGACAGGGAGCTCCTATAATTCACCCCTCCACTTT. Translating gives CASRPGTGSSYNSPLHF.

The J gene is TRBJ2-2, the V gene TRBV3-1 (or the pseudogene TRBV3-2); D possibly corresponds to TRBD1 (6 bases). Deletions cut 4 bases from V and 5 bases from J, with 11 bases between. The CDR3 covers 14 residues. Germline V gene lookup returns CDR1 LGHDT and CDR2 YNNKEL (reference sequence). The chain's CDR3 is CASSRGPGTGELFF. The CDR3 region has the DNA TGTGCCAGCAGCCGGGGGCCGGGAACCGGGGAGCTGTTTTTT.

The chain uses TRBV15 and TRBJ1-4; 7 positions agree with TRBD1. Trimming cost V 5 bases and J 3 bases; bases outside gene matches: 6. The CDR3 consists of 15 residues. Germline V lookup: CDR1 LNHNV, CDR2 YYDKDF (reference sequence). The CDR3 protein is CATSYSRGSNEKLFF. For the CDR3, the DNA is TGTGCCACCAGCTACTCCAGGGGGTCTAATGAAAAACTGTTTTTT.

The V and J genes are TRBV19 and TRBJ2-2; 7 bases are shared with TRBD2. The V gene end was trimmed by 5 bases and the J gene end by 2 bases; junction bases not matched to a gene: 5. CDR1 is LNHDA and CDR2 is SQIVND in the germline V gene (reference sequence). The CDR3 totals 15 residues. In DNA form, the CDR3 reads TGTGCCAGTAGTCCCCGGGGGGTTAACACCGGGGAGCTGTTTTTT. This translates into CASSPRGVNTGELFF.

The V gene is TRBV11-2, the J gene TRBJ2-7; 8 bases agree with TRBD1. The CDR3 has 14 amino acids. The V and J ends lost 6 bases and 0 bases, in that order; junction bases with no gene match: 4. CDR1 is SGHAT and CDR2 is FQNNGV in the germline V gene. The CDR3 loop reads CASRGTGDSYEQYF. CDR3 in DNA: TGTGCCAGCAGGGGGACAGGTGACTCCTACGAGCAGTACTTC.

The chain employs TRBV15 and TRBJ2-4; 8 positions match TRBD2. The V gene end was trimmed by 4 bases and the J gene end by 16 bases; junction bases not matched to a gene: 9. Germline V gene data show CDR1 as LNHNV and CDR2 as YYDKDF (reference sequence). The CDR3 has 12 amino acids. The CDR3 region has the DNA TGTGCCACCAGCACCACCGGCGGGGGGATATACTTC. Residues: CATSTTGGGIYF.

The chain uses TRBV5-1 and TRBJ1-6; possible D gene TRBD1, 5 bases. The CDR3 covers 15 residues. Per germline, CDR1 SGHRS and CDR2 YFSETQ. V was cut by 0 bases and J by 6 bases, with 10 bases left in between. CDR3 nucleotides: TGCGCCAGCAGCTTGGCAGGGAACAGTAATTCACCCCTCCACTTT. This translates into CASSLAGNSNSPLHF.

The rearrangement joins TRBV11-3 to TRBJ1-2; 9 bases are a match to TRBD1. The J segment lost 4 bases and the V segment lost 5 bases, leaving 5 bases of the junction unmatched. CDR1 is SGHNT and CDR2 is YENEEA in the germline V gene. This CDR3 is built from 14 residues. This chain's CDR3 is CASSPRDRVYGYTF. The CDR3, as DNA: TGTGCCAGCAGCCCTCGGGACAGGGTCTATGGCTACACCTTC.

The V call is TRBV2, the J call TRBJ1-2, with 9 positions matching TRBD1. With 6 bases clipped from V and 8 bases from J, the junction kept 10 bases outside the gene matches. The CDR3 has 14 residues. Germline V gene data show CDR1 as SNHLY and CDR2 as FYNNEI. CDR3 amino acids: CASSRTSTGGGYTF. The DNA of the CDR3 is TGTGCCAGCAGCCGCACCTCGACAGGGGGAGGCTACACCTTC.

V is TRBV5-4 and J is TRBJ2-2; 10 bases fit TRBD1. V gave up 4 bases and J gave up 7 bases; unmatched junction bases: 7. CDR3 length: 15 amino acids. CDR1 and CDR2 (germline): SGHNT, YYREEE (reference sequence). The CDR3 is CASSNRQGADGELFF. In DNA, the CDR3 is TGTGCCAGCAGCAACCGACAGGGGGCTGACGGGGAGCTGTTTTTT.

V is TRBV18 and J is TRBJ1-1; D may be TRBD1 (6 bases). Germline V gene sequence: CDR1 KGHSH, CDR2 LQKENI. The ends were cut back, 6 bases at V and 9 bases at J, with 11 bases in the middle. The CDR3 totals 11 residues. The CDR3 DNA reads TGTGCCAGCTCCCCAGGGACAAAAGCTTTCTTT. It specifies CASSPGTKAFF. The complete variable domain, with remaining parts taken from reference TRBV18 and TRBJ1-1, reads NAGVMQNPRHLVRRRGQEARLRCSPMKGHSHVYWYRQLPEEGLKFMVYLQKENIIDESGMPKERFSAEFPKEGPSILRIQQVVRGDSAAYFCASSPGTKAFFGQGTRLTVV.

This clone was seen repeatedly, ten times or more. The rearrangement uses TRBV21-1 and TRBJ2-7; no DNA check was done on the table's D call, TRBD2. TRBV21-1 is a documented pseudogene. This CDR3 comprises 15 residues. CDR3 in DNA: TGTGAACCGGAGGCTGCGAGCGGGGGCCTCTACGAGCAGTACTTC. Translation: CEPEAASGGLYEQYF.

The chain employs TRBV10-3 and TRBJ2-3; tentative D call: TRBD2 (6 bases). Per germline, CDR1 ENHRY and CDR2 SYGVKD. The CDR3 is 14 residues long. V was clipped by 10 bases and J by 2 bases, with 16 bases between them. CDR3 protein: CATHAGLLTDTQYF. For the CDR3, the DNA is TGTGCCACCCACGCGGGACTGCTCACAGATACGCAGTATTTT.

The chain's CDR3 is CASSYEGVGEQFF. Here the CDR3 DNA reads TGCGCCAGCAGCTACGAAGGGGTAGGTGAGCAGTTCTTC. This chain connects TRBV5-1 to TRBJ2-1, with D tentatively TRBD1 (5 bases). With 3 bases removed from V and 9 bases from J, the gap between germline ends came to 13 bases. Germline values: CDR1 SGHRS, CDR2 YFSETQ. The CDR3 runs to 13 residues.

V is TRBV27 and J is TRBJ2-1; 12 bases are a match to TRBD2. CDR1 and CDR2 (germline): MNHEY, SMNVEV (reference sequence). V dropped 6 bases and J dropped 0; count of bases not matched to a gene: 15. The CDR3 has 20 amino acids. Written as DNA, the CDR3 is TGTGCCAGCAGCCCGGAGAGGCTAGCGGGGGGGTTGAGCTCCTACAATGAGCAGTTCTTC. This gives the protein CASSPERLAGGLSSYNEQFF.

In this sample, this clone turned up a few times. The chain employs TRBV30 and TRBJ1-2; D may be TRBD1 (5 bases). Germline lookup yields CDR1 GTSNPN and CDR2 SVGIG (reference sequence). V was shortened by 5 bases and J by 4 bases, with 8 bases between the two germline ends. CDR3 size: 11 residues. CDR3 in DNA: TGTGCCTGGCAGGGAGGCTATGGCTACACCTTC. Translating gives CAWQGGYGYTF.

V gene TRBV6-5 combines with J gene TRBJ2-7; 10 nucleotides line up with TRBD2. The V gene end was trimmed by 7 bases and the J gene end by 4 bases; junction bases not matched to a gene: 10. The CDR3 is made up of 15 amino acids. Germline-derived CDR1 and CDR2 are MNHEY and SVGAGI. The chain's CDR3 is CASTRPAGGPYEQYF. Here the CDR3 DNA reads TGTGCCAGCACCCGACCAGCGGGGGGGCCTTACGAGCAGTACTTC.

CDR3 nucleotides: TGTGCCAGCAGCTTAGTTAGCGGGGGACAAGAGACCCAGTACTTC. Amino acids: CASSLVSGGQETQYF. The chain couples TRBV7-9 to TRBJ2-5, with 9 positions matching TRBD2. Germline V lookup: CDR1 SEHNR, CDR2 FQNEAQ (reference sequence). Germline trimming cut 1 base from V and 2 bases from J; bases unmatched to any gene: 2. CDR3 length: 15 residues.

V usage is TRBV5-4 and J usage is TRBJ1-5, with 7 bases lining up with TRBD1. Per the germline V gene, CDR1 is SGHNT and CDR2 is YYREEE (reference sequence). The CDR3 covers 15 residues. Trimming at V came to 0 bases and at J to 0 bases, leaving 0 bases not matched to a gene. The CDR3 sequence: CASSLGQGSNQPQHF. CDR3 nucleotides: TGTGCCAGCAGCTTGGGACAGGGTAGCAATCAGCCCCAGCATTTT.

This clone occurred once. CDR3 residues: CASSMTSGGVRSSYNEQFF. In nucleotides, the CDR3 is TGTGCCAGCAGCATGACTAGCGGGGGGGTTAGGAGCTCCTACAATGAGCAGTTCTTC. The chain is built from TRBV7-2 and TRBJ2-1; TRBD2 matches at 14 bases. Germline CDR1 is SGHTA and CDR2 is FQGNSA. CDR3 size: 19 residues. Germline trimming cut 5 bases from V and 0 bases from J; bases unmatched to any gene: 9.

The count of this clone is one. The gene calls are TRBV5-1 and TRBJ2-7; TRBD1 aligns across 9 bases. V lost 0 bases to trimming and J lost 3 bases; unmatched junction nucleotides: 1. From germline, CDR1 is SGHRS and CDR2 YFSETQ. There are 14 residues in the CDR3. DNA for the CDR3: TGCGCCAGCAGCTTGGGGGGACAGGGCTACGAGCAGTACTTC. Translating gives CASSLGGQGYEQYF.

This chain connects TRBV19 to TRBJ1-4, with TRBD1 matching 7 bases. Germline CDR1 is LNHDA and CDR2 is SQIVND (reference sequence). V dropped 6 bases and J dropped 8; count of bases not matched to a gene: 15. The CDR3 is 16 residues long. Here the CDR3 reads CASRDLSDRLSEKLFF. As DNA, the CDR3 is TGTGCCAGTAGAGACCTCTCGGACAGGTTGAGCGAAAAACTGTTTTTT.

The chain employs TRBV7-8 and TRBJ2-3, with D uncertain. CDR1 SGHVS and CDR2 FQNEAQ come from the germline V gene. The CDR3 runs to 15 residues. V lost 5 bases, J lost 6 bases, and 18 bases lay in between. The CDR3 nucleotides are TGTGCCAGCAGCCCCCCAAGTGGTGCGTGGGATACGCAGTATTTT. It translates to CASSPPSGAWDTQYF.

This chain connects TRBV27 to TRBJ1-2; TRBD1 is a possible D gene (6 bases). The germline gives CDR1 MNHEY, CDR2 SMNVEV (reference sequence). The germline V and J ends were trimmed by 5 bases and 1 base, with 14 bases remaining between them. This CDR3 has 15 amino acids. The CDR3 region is CASSPGQTINYGYTF. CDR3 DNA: TGTGCCAGCAGTCCCGGACAGACTATTAACTATGGCTACACCTTC.